The text below deals with one T cell receptor beta chain. The sample originates from a study of blood T cell repertoires in COVID-19. Turning to the study itself: T cells, B-cell-depleted T cells, or PBMCs supplied cDNA or gDNA.

The data were produced by immunoSEQ multiplex PCR, yet TCRdb's version contains in-frame clones alone and is incomplete. The repertoire has about 48,000 clones, 90% of them found once; the top ten carry under 6.5%. The CDR3 has 13 amino acids. Germline loops: CDR1 SGDLS, CDR2 YYNGEE. V lost 0 bases and J lost 10, with 12 bases in between. This clonotype was obtained from a man in his 70s with acute or convalescent COVID-19. The specimen was peripheral blood. The chain has TRBV9 and TRBJ2-3, with D unresolved. The CDR3 coding sequence is TGTGCCAGCAGCGTAGAGATCACCACTCCGCAGTATTTT. This translates into CASSVEITTPQYF.